This T cell receptor beta chain emerged from a study of Ad26.COV2.S vaccination and SARS-CoV-2 variants. Across the whole study: Once or twice, 56 days apart, Ad26.COV2.S was delivered intramuscularly. General study points: Recipients given vaccine exceeded placebo recipients in spike-specific TCR breadth. Estimates derived from TCR breadth and depth analyses may have underestimated total T cell responses.

TCRdb's table, derived via immunoSEQ multiplex PCR, lists solely in-frame clones and lacks some. Here the sample spans some 250,000 clones, roughly 88% being singletons. As regards this clone: Its antigen is not identified.

Regarding treatment: around 19 received Ad26.COV2.S at low or high dose, single or two shots; 5 received placebo; per-sample allocation not given. Day 63 after the first vaccine or placebo injection was the time point for sampling. In Boston, an adult donor aged 18-55 years took part. The receptor was derived from a person between 18 and 59 years old who received the Ad26.COV2.S COVID-19 vaccine or a placebo. Sequencing was performed on peripheral blood, taken in a trial of Ad26.COV2.S vaccine versus placebo.

CDR3 DNA: TGTGCCAGCAGTTACCGCTGGGGGACGGACACTGAAGCTTTCTTT. This sequence encodes CASSYRWGTDTEAFF. V is TRBV6-6 and J is TRBJ1-1; TRBD1 is a possible D gene (5 bases). V was trimmed by 2 bases and J by 3 bases, leaving 13 bases between them. From germline, CDR1 is MNHNY and CDR2 SVGAGI (reference sequence). This CDR3 has 15 amino acids.